Given below is one T cell receptor (beta chain) in context. Its antigen is undetermined. The sample originates from a study of T cells after posttransplantation cyclophosphamide. This CDR3 has 16 residues. Whole-study results and caveats: Blood and skin or GI T cell repertoires showed limited TRB overlap. Donor-recipient repertoire similarity was low at 1-2 months, rising over year one.

This related bone marrow graft donor gave peripheral blood on the day of marrow donation. Measured with immunoSEQ multiplex PCR; TCRdb has only the in-frame clones, and not every one. This repertoire lists 30,000 to 50,000 clones without singletons; approximately 4.9% sits in the top ten. What was sequenced was PBMCs. The chain joins TRBV21-1 to TRBJ2-2; TRBD1, as called in the table, went unchecked against the DNA. TRBV21-1 is shown as a pseudogene. This receptor was identified in a woman aged 50 to 60 in good health and a related stem cell transplant donor. This CDR3 is CASSMWEGANTGELFF. The CDR3 region has the DNA TGTGCCAGCAGCATGTGGGAAGGGGCCAACACCGGGGAGCTGTTTTTT.